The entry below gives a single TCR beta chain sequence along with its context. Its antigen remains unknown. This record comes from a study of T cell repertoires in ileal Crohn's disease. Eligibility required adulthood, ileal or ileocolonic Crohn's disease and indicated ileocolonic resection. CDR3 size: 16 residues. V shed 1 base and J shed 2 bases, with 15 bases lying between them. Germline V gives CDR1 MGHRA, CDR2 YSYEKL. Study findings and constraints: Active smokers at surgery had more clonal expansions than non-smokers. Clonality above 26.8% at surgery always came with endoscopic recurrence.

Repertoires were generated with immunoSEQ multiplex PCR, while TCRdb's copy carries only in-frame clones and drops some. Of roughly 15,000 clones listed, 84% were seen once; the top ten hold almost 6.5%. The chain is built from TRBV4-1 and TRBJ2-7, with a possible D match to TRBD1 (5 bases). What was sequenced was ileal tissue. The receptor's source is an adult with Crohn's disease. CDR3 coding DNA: TGCGCCAGCAGCCAAGGATCCGACAGAGCAACCTACGAGCAGTACTTC. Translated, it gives CASSQGSDRATYEQYF.